This entry features one T cell receptor (beta chain) sequence. Germline lookup yields CDR1 SGDLS and CDR2 YYNGEE. The CDR3 has 15 amino acids. V lost 3 bases to trimming and J lost 0 bases; unmatched junction nucleotides: 4. These data are taken from a study of blood T cell repertoires in COVID-19. For the study at large: The United States, Italy and Spain supplied acute and convalescent COVID-19 samples.

Original analysis: Reference gene primer amplification gave nucleated cell count estimates. This table comes from immunoSEQ multiplex PCR, and its TCRdb copy is limited to in-frame clones, with some not included. The V and J calls and the clone size are those of that table, but D and trimming were determined from the DNA. The sample yields fewer than 250,000 clones, 75% to 90% seen once. The V and J genes are TRBV9 and TRBJ2-3, with TRBD2 identical over 7 bases. This clonotype was obtained from a man aged 55-75 years with acute or convalescent COVID-19. The material sequenced was peripheral blood. The CDR3 sequence is CASSAVGGSTDTQYF. In DNA form, the CDR3 reads TGTGCCAGCAGCGCAGTGGGGGGGAGCACAGATACGCAGTATTTT.